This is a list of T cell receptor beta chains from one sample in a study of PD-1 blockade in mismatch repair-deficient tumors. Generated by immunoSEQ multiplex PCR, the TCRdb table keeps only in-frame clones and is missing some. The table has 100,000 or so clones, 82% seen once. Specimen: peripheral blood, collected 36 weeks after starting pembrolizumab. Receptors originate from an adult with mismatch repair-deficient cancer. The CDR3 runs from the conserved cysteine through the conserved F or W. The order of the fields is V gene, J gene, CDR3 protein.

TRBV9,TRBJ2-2,CASSVSSGTGELFF
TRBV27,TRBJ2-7,CASSTTGTLTYEQYF
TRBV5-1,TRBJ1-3,CASSMDGSSGNTIYF
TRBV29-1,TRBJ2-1,CSVVPLAHNEQFF
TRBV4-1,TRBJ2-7,CASSQVPAGGPIRYEQYF
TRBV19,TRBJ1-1,CASSTPLHNWMNTEAFF
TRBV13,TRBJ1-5,CASSSGGTGRDQPQHF
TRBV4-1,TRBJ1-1,CASSQLAGTDTEAFF
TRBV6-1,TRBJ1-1,CASSLQGRPGEAFF
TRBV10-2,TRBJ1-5,CASAPSRGEGQPQHF
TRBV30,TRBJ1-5,CAWSAPGPNQPQHF
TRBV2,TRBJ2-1,CASEKVAGVPYNEQFF
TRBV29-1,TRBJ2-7,CSVEGRQGRGYEQYF
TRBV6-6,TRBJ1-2,CASSYPGGHGYTF
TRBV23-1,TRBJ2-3,CASSQSGGRGPDTQYF
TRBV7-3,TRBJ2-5,CASSSQRCLQETQYF
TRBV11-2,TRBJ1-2,CASSPPGRNYGYTF
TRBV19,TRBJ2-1,CASSRTDGYNEQFF
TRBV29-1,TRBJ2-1,CSVGPQGSSGYNEQFF
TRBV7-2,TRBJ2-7,CASRPGLAAYEQYF
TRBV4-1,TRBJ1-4,CASSQDRRDRADEKLFF
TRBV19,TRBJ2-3,CASSIDRASGKSTDTQYF
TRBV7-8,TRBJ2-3,CASSLGRLVSDTQYF
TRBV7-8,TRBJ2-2,CASSLFPLAEATNTGELFF